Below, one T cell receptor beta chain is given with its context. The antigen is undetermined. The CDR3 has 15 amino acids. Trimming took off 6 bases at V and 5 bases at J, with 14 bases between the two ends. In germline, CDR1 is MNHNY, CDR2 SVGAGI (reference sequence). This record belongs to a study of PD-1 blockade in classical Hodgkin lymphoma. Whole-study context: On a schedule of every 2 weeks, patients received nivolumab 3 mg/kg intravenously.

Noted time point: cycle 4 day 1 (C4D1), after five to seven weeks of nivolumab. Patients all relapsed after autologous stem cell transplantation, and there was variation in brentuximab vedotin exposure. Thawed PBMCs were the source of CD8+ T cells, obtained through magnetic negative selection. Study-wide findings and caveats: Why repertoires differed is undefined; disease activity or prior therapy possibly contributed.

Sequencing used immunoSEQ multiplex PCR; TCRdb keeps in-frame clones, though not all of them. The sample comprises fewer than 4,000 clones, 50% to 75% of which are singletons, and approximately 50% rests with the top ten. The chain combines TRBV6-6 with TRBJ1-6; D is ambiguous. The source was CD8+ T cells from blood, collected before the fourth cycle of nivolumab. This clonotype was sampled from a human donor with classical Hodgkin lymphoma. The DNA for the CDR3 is TGTGCCAGCAGAGAAGGGTATGAGAATAATTCACCCCTCCACTTT. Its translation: CASREGYENNSPLHF.